Presented here are 11 T cell receptor beta chains from one specimen sequenced in a study of cytomegalovirus exposure and HLA in healthy donors. The PCR employed 60 Vbeta primers together with 13 Jbeta primers. Here immunoSEQ multiplex PCR was the method, and the copy in TCRdb shows in-frame clones only, minus some. The table lists some 160,000 clones, around three quarters of them singletons. Specimen: PBMCs. These receptors came from a woman aged 40 to 49 in good health and CMV-seronegative.

The chain recombines TRBV30 with TRBJ2-7, with D perhaps TRBD2 (6 bases). The CDR3 has 14 residues. Trimming removed 2 bases from V and 3 bases from J, with 14 bases in between. CDR1 GTSNPN and CDR2 SVGIG come from the germline V gene (reference sequence). The CDR3 bases are TGTGCCTGGAGTCCCCAAGGCGGGGTCTACGAGCAGTACTTC. Its translation is CAWSPQGGVYEQYF.

The chain couples TRBV4-1 to TRBJ2-1; tentative D call: TRBD1 (6 bases). Germline CDR1 MGHRA, CDR2 YSYEKL. The CDR3 contains 18 residues. V lost 1 base to trimming and J lost 6 bases, with 22 bases between them. The CDR3 coding sequence is TGCGCCAGCAGCCAAGTCGAGACTATTAGGGACATAAGCAATGAGCAGTTCTTC. It codes for CASSQVETIRDISNEQFF.

The rearrangement links TRBV9 to TRBJ2-3, with 13 bases fitting TRBD2. CDR3 length: 18 residues. The V and J ends lost 4 bases and 0 bases, in that order; junction bases with no gene match: 8. Germline V gives CDR1 SGDLS, CDR2 YYNGEE. The CDR3 is CASSPRLAGGSSTDTQYF. CDR3 nucleotides: TGTGCCAGCAGCCCGCGACTAGCGGGGGGCTCTAGCACAGATACGCAGTATTTT.

The genes are TRBV6-5 and TRBJ2-7, with D perhaps matching TRBD1 (5 bases). V dropped 6 bases and J dropped 3 bases, with 18 bases sitting between them. This CDR3 spans 15 amino acids. CDR1 is MNHEY and CDR2 is SVGAGI in the germline V gene. This CDR3 reads CASRDPGQDRYEQYF. As DNA, the CDR3 is TGTGCCAGCAGAGACCCTGGACAAGACCGCTACGAGCAGTACTTC.

This clone was found a few times. The chain is built from TRBV19 and TRBJ2-7; 10 bases agree with TRBD1. From germline, CDR1 is LNHDA and CDR2 SQIVND (reference sequence). CDR3 size: 16 residues. V dropped 3 bases and J dropped 5; count of bases not matched to a gene: 10. The CDR3 DNA is TGTGCCAGTAGTATGCTTCCGGGACAGGGGAAGAACGAGCAGTACTTC. It encodes CASSMLPGQGKNEQYF. Full variable domain (outside the CDR3, taken from reference TRBV19 and TRBJ2-7): DGGITQSPKYLFRKEGQNVTLSCEQNLNHDAMYWYRQDPGQGLRLIYYSQIVNDFQKGDIAEGYSVSREKKESFPLTVTSAQKNPTAFYLCASSMLPGQGKNEQYFGPGTRLTVT.

This chain connects TRBV7-9 to TRBJ1-1; perhaps TRBD1 as D (5 bases). The CDR3 is 15 residues long. The ends were cut back, 2 bases at V and 0 bases at J, with 10 bases in the middle. CDR1 SEHNR and CDR2 FQNEAQ come from the germline V gene (reference sequence). The CDR3 is CASSLIQGMNTEAFF. DNA for the CDR3: TGTGCCAGCAGCTTAATCCAGGGAATGAACACTGAAGCTTTCTTT.

The chain carries TRBV27 and TRBJ1-5; D not certain. Germline V lookup: CDR1 MNHEY, CDR2 SMNVEV (reference sequence). This CDR3 has 15 residues. The V end was cut by 2 bases, the J end by 5 bases, with 13 bases between. The CDR3: CASSLSGQSDQPQHF. Here the CDR3 DNA reads TGTGCCAGCAGTTTAAGCGGTCAATCGGATCAGCCCCAGCATTTT.

This chain connects TRBV5-6 to TRBJ1-1; weak D call: TRBD1 (5 bases). CDR3 length equals 16 residues. V was clipped by 0 bases and J by 4 bases, with 16 bases between them. Germline V gene sequence: CDR1 SGHDT, CDR2 YYEEEE. Here the CDR3 reads CASSLVGEGRSTEAFF. Here the CDR3 DNA reads TGTGCCAGCAGCTTGGTGGGGGAGGGAAGGAGCACTGAAGCTTTCTTT.

This clone was counted a single time. The chain couples TRBV30 to TRBJ2-3; 12 nucleotides align to TRBD2. V gave up 2 bases and J gave up 2 bases; unmatched junction bases: 5. Germline values: CDR1 GTSNPN, CDR2 SVGIG (reference sequence). The CDR3 runs to 16 residues. In DNA, the CDR3 is TGTGCCTGGAGTCCAGGACTAGCGGGGTCCACAGATACGCAGTATTTT. It codes for CAWSPGLAGSTDTQYF.

This sequence joins TRBV2 and TRBJ2-2; 7 bases are a match to TRBD2. The CDR3 has 14 amino acids. CDR1 SNHLY and CDR2 FYNNEI come from the germline V gene. With 5 bases clipped from V and 4 bases from J, the junction kept 4 bases outside the gene matches. CDR3 region: CASSLRGVTGELFF. The CDR3 DNA reads as TGTGCCAGCAGTTTACGGGGGGTCACCGGGGAGCTGTTTTTT.

The genes are TRBV6-6 and TRBJ2-7; D is unclear. There are 14 residues in the CDR3. Germline V gene lookup returns CDR1 MNHNY and CDR2 SVGAGI (reference sequence). V was cut by 4 bases and J by 0 bases, with 10 bases left in between. The CDR3 is CASSSPQNSYEQYF. As DNA, the CDR3 is TGTGCCAGCAGTTCACCACAGAACTCCTACGAGCAGTACTTC.